This T cell receptor beta chain was recorded in a study of lung T cells in sarcoidosis with Löfgren's syndrome. Study as a whole: Analyses focused on Löfgren's syndrome patients. Study observations and caveats: TRAV12-1 and TRBV2 were reportedly most expanded in Löfgren's patients. Multiple Löfgren's syndrome patients reportedly shared TRAV12-1 and TRBV2 CDR3 motifs, suggesting public CD4+ TCRs.

This CDR3 is built from 16 residues. Trimming cost V 5 bases and J 0 bases, with 17 bases left between them. CDR1 is SGHTA and CDR2 is FQGNSA in the germline V gene. TCRdb ran MiXCR on the reads and lists one entry per CDR3 protein. There are fewer than 80,000 distinct CDR3 sequences in the sample; approximately 22% occur only once, and 2% to 2.5% lies in the top ten. A word on this clonotype: Antigen specificity is unknown.

The clonotype originates from a human donor with sarcoidosis (Löfgren's syndrome or another form), or a control subject (not recorded which). The material sequenced was CD4+ T cells from PBMCs. The J gene is TRBJ2-7, the V gene TRBV7-2; D gene ambiguous. In DNA form, the CDR3 reads TGTGCCAGCAGCCCCCGGACGGAGTGGAGCTCCTACGAGCAGTACTTC. Its protein product is CASSPRTEWSSYEQYF.